A selection of T cell receptor beta chains follows, all from one sample in a study of blood T cells in healthy people across ages. One entry per CDR3 protein, called by TCRdb with MiXCR from the 5' RACE reads. The table lists 700,000 or so distinct CDR3 sequences, about 20% of them singletons. The sequencing sample was made of blood. The receptor source for this set is a man aged 70 or older in good health. CDR3s include the opening cysteine and the closing phenylalanine or tryptophan. The D gene is left open where the match is weak. Part of the rows lack a size; the others show once, few, many or a class for expanded clones.

j_gene | v_gene | abundance | d_gene | CDR3aa | CDR3nt
TRBJ1-4 | TRBV14 | - | TRBD1 | CASSETGGGSDEKLFF | TGTGCCAGCAGCGAAACAGGGGGCGGATCAGATGAAAAACTGTTTTTT
TRBJ1-2 | TRBV12-5 | few | - | CASGGTTYGYTF | TGTGCTAGTGGGGGGACCACCTATGGCTACACCTTC
TRBJ1-2 | TRBV4-3 | few | - | CASSQDYADPYGYTF | TGCGCCAGCAGCCAAGATTACGCGGATCCCTATGGCTACACCTTC
TRBJ1-5 | TRBV3-1 | few | - | CASSKRQNSNQPQHF | TGTGCCAGCAGCAAAAGACAGAATAGCAATCAGCCCCAGCATTTT
TRBJ2-3 | TRBV19 | few | - | CASTGGHTDTQYF | TGTGCCAGTACCGGCGGACACACAGATACGCAGTATTTT
TRBJ1-1 | TRBV10-3 | few | - | CAISESTSPEAFF | TGTGCCATCAGTGAGTCGACGAGCCCTGAAGCTTTCTTT
TRBJ1-2 | TRBV19 | few | - | CATHRTGTLEGYTF | TGTGCCACCCACCGAACCGGGACATTGGAAGGCTACACCTTC
TRBJ2-1 | TRBV11-2 | - | - | CASSSQGSEQFF | TGTGCCAGCAGCAGCCAGGGGTCTGAGCAGTTCTTC
TRBJ1-4 | TRBV7-8 | - | - | CASSFDSFNEKLFF | TGTGCCAGCAGCTTCGACAGCTTTAATGAAAAACTGTTTTTT
TRBJ1-1 | TRBV7-2 | few | TRBD1 | CASSRRDRTNTEAFF | TGTGCCAGCAGCAGACGGGACAGAACGAACACTGAAGCTTTCTTT
TRBJ2-5 | TRBV5-1 | many | - | CASSRDFQETQYF | TGCGCCAGCAGCCGGGACTTTCAAGAGACCCAGTACTTC
TRBJ1-1 | TRBV20-1 | few | - | CSARVPLRSRAEAFF | TGCAGTGCTAGAGTCCCGCTCAGGTCCCGGGCTGAAGCTTTCTTT
TRBJ1-1 | TRBV5-5 | many | - | CASSPGRGWNTEAFF | TGTGCCAGCAGCCCCGGTAGAGGGTGGAACACTGAAGCTTTCTTT
TRBJ1-1 | TRBV18 | once | - | CPSTFSRENTEAFF | TGTCCCAGCACTTTCTCCAGGGAGAACACTGAAGCTTTCTTT